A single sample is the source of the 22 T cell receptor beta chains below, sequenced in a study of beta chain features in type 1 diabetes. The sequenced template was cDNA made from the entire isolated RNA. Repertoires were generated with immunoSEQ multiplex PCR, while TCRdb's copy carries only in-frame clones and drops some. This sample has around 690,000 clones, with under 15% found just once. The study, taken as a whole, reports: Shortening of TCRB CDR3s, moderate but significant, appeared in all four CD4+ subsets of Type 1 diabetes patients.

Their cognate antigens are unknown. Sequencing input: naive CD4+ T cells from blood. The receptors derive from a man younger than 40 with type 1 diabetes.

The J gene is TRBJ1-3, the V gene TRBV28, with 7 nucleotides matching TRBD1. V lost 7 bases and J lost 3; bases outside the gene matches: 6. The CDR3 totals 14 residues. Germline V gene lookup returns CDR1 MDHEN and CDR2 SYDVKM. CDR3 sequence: CASNVGDSGNTIYF. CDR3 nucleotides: TGTGCCAGCAACGTAGGGGACAGTGGAAACACCATATATTTT. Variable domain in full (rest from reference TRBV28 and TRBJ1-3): DVKVTQSSRYLVKRTGEKVFLECVQDMDHENMFWYRQDPGLGLRLIYFSYDVKMKEKGDIPEGYSVSREKKERFSLILESASTNQTSMYLCASNVGDSGNTIYFGEGSWLTVV.

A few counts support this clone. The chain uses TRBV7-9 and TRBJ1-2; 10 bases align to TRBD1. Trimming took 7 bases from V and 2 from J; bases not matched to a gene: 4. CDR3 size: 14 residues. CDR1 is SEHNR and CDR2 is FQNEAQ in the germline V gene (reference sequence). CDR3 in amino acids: CASTGTGANYGYTF. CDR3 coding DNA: TGTGCCAGCACCGGGACAGGGGCAAACTATGGCTACACCTTC.

The CDR3 region has the DNA TGCGCCAGCAGTGCACAGCCCTACAATGAGCAGTTCTTC. This sequence encodes CASSAQPYNEQFF. This chain links TRBV10-1 with TRBJ2-1; no firm D call. Germline V CDR1 and CDR2: WNHNN, SYGVQD (reference sequence). V was shortened by 4 bases and J by 2 bases, with 6 bases between the two germline ends. This CDR3 has 13 amino acids.

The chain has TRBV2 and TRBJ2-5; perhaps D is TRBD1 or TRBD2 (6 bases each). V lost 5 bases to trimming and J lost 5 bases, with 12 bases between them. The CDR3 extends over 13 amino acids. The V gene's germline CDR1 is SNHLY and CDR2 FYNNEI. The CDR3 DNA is TGTGCCAGCAGTTCTTGGAGGGGGGAGACCCAGTACTTC. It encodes CASSSWRGETQYF.

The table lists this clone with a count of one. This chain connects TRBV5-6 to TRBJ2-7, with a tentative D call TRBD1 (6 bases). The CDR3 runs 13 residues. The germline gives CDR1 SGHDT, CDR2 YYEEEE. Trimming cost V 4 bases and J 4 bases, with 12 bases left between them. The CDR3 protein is CASSSGGLYEQYF. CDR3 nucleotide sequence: TGTGCCAGCAGCAGTGGGGGCCTATACGAGCAGTACTTC.

In DNA form, the CDR3 reads TGTGCCAGCAAATCGGACAGGGGGGATCCCTACGAGCAGTACTTC. It encodes CASKSDRGDPYEQYF. The chain uses TRBV25-1 and TRBJ2-5; 10 nucleotides align to TRBD1. Gene TRBJ2-7 matches the end of the DNA better, so the J call may be wrong. The CDR3 is 15 amino acids. Germline V gene sequence: CDR1 MGHDK, CDR2 SYGVNS.

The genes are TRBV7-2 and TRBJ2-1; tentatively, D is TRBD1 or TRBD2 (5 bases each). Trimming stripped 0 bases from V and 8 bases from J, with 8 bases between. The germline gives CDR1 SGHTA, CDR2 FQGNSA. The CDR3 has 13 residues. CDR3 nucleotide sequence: TGTGCCAGCAGCTTAGCAGGGACGGATGAGCAGTTCTTC. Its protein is CASSLAGTDEQFF.

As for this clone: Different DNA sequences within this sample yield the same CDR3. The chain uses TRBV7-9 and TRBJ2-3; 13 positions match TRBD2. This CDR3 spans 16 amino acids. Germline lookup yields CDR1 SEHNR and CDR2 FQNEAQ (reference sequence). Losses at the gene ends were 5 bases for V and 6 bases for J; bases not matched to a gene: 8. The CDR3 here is CASSLFGTSGTDTQYF. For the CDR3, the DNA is TGTGCCAGCAGCCTCTTCGGGACTAGCGGGACGGATACGCAGTATTTT.

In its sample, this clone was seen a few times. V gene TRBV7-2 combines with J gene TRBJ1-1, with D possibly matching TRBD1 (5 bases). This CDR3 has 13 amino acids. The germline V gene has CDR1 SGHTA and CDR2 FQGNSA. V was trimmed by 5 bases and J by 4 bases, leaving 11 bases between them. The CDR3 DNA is TGTGCCAGCAGCGCCCGGGGGGGCACTGAAGCTTTCTTT. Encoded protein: CASSARGGTEAFF. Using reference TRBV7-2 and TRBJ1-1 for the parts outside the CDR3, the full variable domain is GAGVSQSPSNKVTEKGKDVELRCDPISGHTALYWYRQSLGQGLEFLIYFQGNSAPDKSGLPSDRFSAERTGGSVSTLTIQRTQQEDSAVYLCASSARGGTEAFFGQGTRLTVV.

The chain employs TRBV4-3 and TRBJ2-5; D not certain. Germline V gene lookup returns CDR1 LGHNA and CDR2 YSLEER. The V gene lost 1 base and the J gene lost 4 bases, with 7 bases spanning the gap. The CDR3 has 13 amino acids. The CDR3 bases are TGCGCCAGCAGCCAAGGTGGGTCAGAGACCCAGTACTTC. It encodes CASSQGGSETQYF.

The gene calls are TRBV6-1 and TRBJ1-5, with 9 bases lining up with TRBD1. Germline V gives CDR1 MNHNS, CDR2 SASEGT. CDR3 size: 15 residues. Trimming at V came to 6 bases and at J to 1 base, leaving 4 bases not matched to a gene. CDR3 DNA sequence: TGTGCCAGCAGCAACAGGGGGCCGAGCAATCAGCCCCAGCATTTT. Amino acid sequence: CASSNRGPSNQPQHF.

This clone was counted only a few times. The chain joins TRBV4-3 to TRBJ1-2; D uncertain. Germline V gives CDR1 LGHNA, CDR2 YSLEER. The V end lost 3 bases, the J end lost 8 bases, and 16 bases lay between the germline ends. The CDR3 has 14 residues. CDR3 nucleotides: TGCGCCAGCAGCCACAATACCGGACTGGACGGCTACACCTTC. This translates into CASSHNTGLDGYTF.

CDR3 sequence: CASSVESSGVTGELFF. CDR3 nucleotides: TGTGCCAGCAGCGTAGAGTCTAGCGGGGTAACCGGGGAGCTGTTTTTT. This sequence joins TRBV9 and TRBJ2-2, with TRBD2 matching over 9 bases. V shed 0 bases, J shed 5 bases, and the junction held 5 bases outside the gene matches. The CDR3 consists of 16 residues. Germline V gene sequence: CDR1 SGDLS, CDR2 YYNGEE.

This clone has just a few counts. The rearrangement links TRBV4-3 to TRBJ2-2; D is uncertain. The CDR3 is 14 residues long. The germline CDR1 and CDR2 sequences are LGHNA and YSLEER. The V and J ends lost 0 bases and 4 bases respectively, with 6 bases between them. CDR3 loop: CASSQDGATGELFF. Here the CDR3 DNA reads TGCGCCAGCAGCCAAGATGGAGCCACCGGGGAGCTGTTTTTT.

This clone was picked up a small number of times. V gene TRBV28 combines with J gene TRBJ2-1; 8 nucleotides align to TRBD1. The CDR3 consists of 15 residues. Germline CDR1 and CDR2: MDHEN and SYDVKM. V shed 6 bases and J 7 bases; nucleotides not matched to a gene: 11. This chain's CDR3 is CASSFGQGIWNEQFF. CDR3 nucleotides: TGTGCCAGCAGCTTCGGACAGGGAATATGGAATGAGCAGTTCTTC.

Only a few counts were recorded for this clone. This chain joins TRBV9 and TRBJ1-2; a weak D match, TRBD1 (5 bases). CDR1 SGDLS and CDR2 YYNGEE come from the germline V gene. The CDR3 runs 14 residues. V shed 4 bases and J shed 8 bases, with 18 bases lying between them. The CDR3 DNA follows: TGTGCCAGCAGCACCGGGACCTCTATTAGCGGCTACACCTTC. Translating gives CASSTGTSISGYTF.

The CDR3 reads CASSPSSPGWGELFF. CDR3 coding DNA: TGTGCCAGCAGCCCCAGCAGTCCCGGGTGGGGGGAACTGTTTTTT. The rearrangement joins TRBV9 to TRBJ1-4, with D possibly TRBD1 on 5 matching bases. From germline, CDR1 is SGDLS and CDR2 YYNGEE. This CDR3 comprises 15 residues. V lost 4 bases to trimming and J lost 12 bases, with 22 bases between them.

The chain's CDR3 is CASSSPGWAPGGYTF. The DNA for the CDR3 is TGTGCCAGCAGCTCCCCGGGATGGGCTCCTGGGGGCTACACCTTC. The rearrangement uses TRBV11-2 and TRBJ1-2, with no clear D. V was trimmed by 4 bases and J by 8 bases, leaving 20 bases between them. This CDR3 is 15 amino acids long. The germline V gene encodes CDR1 SGHAT and CDR2 FQNNGV.

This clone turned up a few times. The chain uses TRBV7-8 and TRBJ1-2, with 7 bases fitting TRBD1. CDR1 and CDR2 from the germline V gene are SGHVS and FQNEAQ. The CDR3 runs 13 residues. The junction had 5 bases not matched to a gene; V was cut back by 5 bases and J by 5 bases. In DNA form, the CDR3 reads TGTGCCAGCAGCCTGGGACAGAATTATGGCTACACCTTC. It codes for CASSLGQNYGYTF.

The CDR3 sequence is CAISESGMRTGELFF. The DNA of the CDR3 is TGTGCCATCAGTGAGTCGGGGATGCGCACCGGGGAGCTGTTTTTT. J is TRBJ2-2 and V is TRBV10-3; no definite D call. Trimming stripped 0 bases from V and 4 bases from J, with 9 bases between. The CDR3 length is 15 residues. The V gene's germline CDR1 is ENHRY and CDR2 SYGVKD.

Written as DNA, the CDR3 is TGTGCCAGCAGACCGGGACAGGGAACCGATGAGCAGTTCTTC. It codes for CASRPGQGTDEQFF. The V and J genes are TRBV2 and TRBJ2-1; 9 bases agree with TRBD1. This CDR3 contains 14 residues. Germline CDR1 reads SNHLY; CDR2 reads FYNNEI. V was pared by 6 bases and J by 8 bases, with 8 bases of the junction left unmatched.

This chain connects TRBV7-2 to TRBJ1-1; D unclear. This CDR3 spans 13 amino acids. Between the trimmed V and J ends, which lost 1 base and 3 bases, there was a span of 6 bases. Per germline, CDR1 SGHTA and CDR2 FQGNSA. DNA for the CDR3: TGTGCCAGCAGCTTAGATGCCCACACTGAAGCTTTCTTT. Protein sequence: CASSLDAHTEAFF.